There are a few counts of the clone carrying this T cell receptor (beta chain). Its antigen is undetermined. The sample belongs to a study of T cells after yellow fever vaccination. Study-wide results and caveats: Few clonotypes appeared in both CD4 and CD8 compartments. A faster peak, day 5 versus 15, was reached by the weaker secondary response.

UMIs were added to TCR cDNA along with a universal primer site when it was made by 5'RACE template switching. TCRdb ran MiXCR on the 5' RACE reads and lists one entry per CDR3 protein. This sample has hundreds of thousands of distinct CDR3 sequences, with approximately 15% found just once. Source: PBMCs, taken on the day of the yellow fever booster vaccination. The sequence came from a man aged 25 to 45 who received the YFV17D yellow fever vaccine.

The CDR3 region is CASSPRTSGTFLEQYF. The DNA for the CDR3 is TGCGCCAGCAGCCCTCGGACTAGCGGGACCTTCCTCGAGCAGTACTTC. This chain connects TRBV5-1 to TRBJ2-7; 12 positions match TRBD2. The CDR3 is 16 amino acids. Germline-derived CDR1 and CDR2 are SGHRS and YFSETQ. Trimming removed 4 bases from V and 6 bases from J; junction bases left unmatched: 11.